This TCR beta chain was found in a study of cytotoxic CD8 clonotypes in ibrutinib-treated CLL. Study-wide results and limits: The clonality rise at ibrutinib response reflected private clonotype expansion. For progressing versus sustained-remission patients, sampling times were not the same.

About 2 micrograms of genomic DNA from cryopreserved PBMCs went into TCR beta libraries. Method: immunoSEQ multiplex PCR; TCRdb's copy keeps in-frame clones and lacks some. The sample carries approximately 97,000 clones, approximately 80% recorded once. On this clone itself: Its matching antigen is unknown.

CDR3 length equals 14 residues. CDR1 and CDR2 from the germline V gene are MDHEN and SYDVKM. Trimming removed 6 bases at V and 7 bases at J, with 19 bases between. The sequence came from a human donor with chronic lymphocytic leukemia. The chain employs TRBV28 and TRBJ2-7, with D possibly being TRBD1 (5 bases). This material consisted of PBMCs, taken after 24 months of ibrutinib treatment. This chain's CDR3 is CASSPTRTLREQYF. The DNA of the CDR3 is TGTGCCAGCAGCCCCACCAGGACACTACGGGAGCAGTACTTC.